These T cell receptor beta chains were read from a single sample in a study of T cells after yellow fever vaccination. Each CDR3 protein is one row after TCRdb ran MiXCR on the 5' RACE reads. Of some 500,000 distinct CDR3 sequences listed, roughly 13% are singletons. Sequences were derived from PBMCs, sampled on the day of the yellow fever booster vaccination. All receptors derive from a man aged 25 to 40 who received the YFV17D yellow fever vaccine. The CDR3 runs from the conserved cysteine through the conserved F or W. A D gene is named only where the DNA matches it firmly. Not every row has a clone size; where given, it reads once, few, many or a size class.

j_gene | v_gene | abundance | len | d_gene | CDR3nt | CDR3aa
TRBJ2-3 | TRBV28 | few | 15 | . | TGTGCCAGCAGTTTTAGGTCCTCAGTCGGGGTAACGCAGTATTTT | CASSFRSSVGVTQYF
TRBJ1-4 | TRBV25-1 | . | 17 | . | TGTGCCAGCAGTGAGTGGACAGAAATTGCAACTAATGAAAAACTGTTTTTT | CASSEWTEIATNEKLFF
TRBJ2-7 | TRBV20-1 | . | 15 | . | TGCAGTGCTAGAGACGGACAGTCCCCATATTACGAGCAGTACTTC | CSARDGQSPYYEQYF
TRBJ2-7 | TRBV7-9 | few | 14 | . | TGTGCCAGCAGCGGCGGACCTGGCTACGAGGAGCAGTACTTC | CASSGGPGYEEQYF
TRBJ1-2 | TRBV7-2 | few | 17 | TRBD1 | TGTGCCAGCAGCCTTACCGGGACAGGGGTGACTAACTATGGCTACACCTTC | CASSLTGTGVTNYGYTF
TRBJ2-2 | TRBV9 | few | 16 | TRBD2 | TGTGCCAGCAGCGTAGGGACTAGCGGGAGCGCCGGGGAGCTGTTTTTT | CASSVGTSGSAGELFF
TRBJ1-1 | TRBV20-1 | . | 11 | . | TGCAGTGCTAGAAGCGAAGATGAAGCTTTCTTT | CSARSEDEAFF
TRBJ2-3 | TRBV7-9 | . | 17 | TRBD1 | TGTGCCAGCAGCCATGGGACAGCCGTGCCAAGCACAGATACGCAGTATTTT | CASSHGTAVPSTDTQYF
TRBJ2-1 | TRBV6-1 | few | 13 | TRBD2 | TGTGCTTCTCGTGGACTAGGCTACAATGAGCAGTTCTTC | CASRGLGYNEQFF
TRBJ1-5 | TRBV6-1 | . | 15 | TRBD1 | TGTGCCAGCAGAAGGGACAGGGCAGGCAATCAGCCCCAGCATTTT | CASRRDRAGNQPQHF
TRBJ1-3 | TRBV7-2 | . | 16 | . | TGTGCCAGCAGCGAGACGTGGAAGTGGTCTGGAAACACCATATATTTT | CASSETWKWSGNTIYF
TRBJ2-7 | TRBV18 | . | 15 | . | TGTGCCAGCTCACCACCGTCGCAGTCCTCCTACGAGCAGTACTTC | CASSPPSQSSYEQYF
TRBJ2-1 | TRBV10-3 | . | 14 | TRBD1 | TGTGCCATCAGAGTGACAGGGGGCTCCGATGAGCAGTTCTTC | CAIRVTGGSDEQFF
TRBJ2-3 | TRBV27 | . | 14 | . | TGTGCCAGCGCCGGCGACAGGGAGGGAGATACGCAGTATTTT | CASAGDREGDTQYF
TRBJ2-2 | TRBV20-1 | few | 14 | . | TGCAGTGCTAGGAGAGGGGCATTCACCGGGGAGCTGTTTTTT | CSARRGAFTGELFF
TRBJ2-1 | TRBV29-1 | . | 11 | . | TGCAGCGGAGGGCACTACAATGAGCAGTTCTTC | CSGGHYNEQFF